A single sample is the source of the 31 T cell receptor beta chains below, sequenced in a study of identical twins. From the 5' RACE reads, TCRdb called clonotypes with MiXCR, one entry per CDR3 protein. The sample records 450,000 or so distinct CDR3 sequences, approximately 14% being singletons. The data also belong to a second study, concerning yellow fever vaccine responses in identical twins.

Sequenced sample: CD4+ T cells sorted from blood. The receptor source for this set is a woman aged 18-29 years in good health.

This clonotype turned up a few times. This chain connects TRBV5-1 to TRBJ1-2; D is undetermined. V was shortened by 1 base and J by 1 base, with 14 bases between the two germline ends. Per the germline V gene, CDR1 is SGHRS and CDR2 is YFSETQ. The CDR3 is made up of 16 amino acids. The CDR3 coding sequence is TGCGCCAGCAGCTTGAGAAGGGAAACCGATAACTATGGCTACACCTTC. It specifies CASSLRRETDNYGYTF.

The chain links TRBV6-1 to TRBJ2-7; D possibly corresponds to TRBD2 (6 bases). Germline CDR1 is MNHNS and CDR2 is SASEGT. The CDR3 spans 16 residues. V was pared by 5 bases and J by 0 bases, with 17 bases between. For the CDR3, the DNA is TGTGCCAGCAGTATGACCGGGACTTCCGCCTCCTACGAGCAGTACTTC. It translates to CASSMTGTSASYEQYF.

This clonotype has just a few counts. The genes are TRBV2 and TRBJ1-4, with TRBD1 identical over 9 bases. The germline CDR1 and CDR2 sequences are SNHLY and FYNNEI. The V segment lost 5 bases and the J segment 7 bases; nucleotides outside the gene matches: 5. The CDR3 covers 14 residues. CDR3 sequence reads: CASSLDRGTEKLFF. The CDR3, as DNA: TGTGCCAGCAGTTTAGACAGGGGGACTGAAAAACTGTTTTTT.

This sequence joins TRBV7-9 and TRBJ2-2; D is possibly TRBD2 (5 bases). The CDR3 contains 16 residues. CDR1 is SEHNR, CDR2 FQNEAQ, per germline (reference sequence). Trimming removed 1 base at V and 1 base at J, with 10 bases between. The CDR3 reads CASSLVLGVNTGELFF. The DNA for the CDR3 is TGTGCCAGCAGCTTAGTTCTCGGGGTGAACACCGGGGAGCTGTTTTTT.

This clonotype appeared a few times. This chain connects TRBV29-1 to TRBJ2-2, with 13 nucleotides matching TRBD2. The CDR3 is made up of 15 amino acids. The germline V gene encodes CDR1 SQVTM and CDR2 ANQGSEA. V was pared by 6 bases and J by 8 bases, with 9 bases of the junction left unmatched. The CDR3 DNA follows: TGCAGCGTAAAAACTAGCGGGAGGGCCTCGGGGGAGCTGTTTTTT. Translated: CSVKTSGRASGELFF.

J is TRBJ1-1 and V is TRBV12-3 or TRBV12-4; D gene unclear. This CDR3 comprises 10 residues. The V gene lost 2 bases and the J gene lost 11 bases, with 6 bases spanning the gap. The DNA for the CDR3 is TGTGCCAGCAGTTTAAAGGTCGCTTTCTTT. This encodes CASSLKVAFF.

This clonotype was detected a few times. V and J are TRBV2 and TRBJ2-2; D gene ambiguous. Germline CDR1 and CDR2: SNHLY and FYNNEI. The germline V and J ends were trimmed by 6 bases and 6 bases, with 8 bases remaining between them. The length of the CDR3 is 12 residues. This chain's CDR3 is CASSAYPGELFF. DNA of the CDR3: TGTGCCAGCAGCGCCTACCCCGGGGAGCTGTTTTTT. The variable domain in full, with the rest retrieved from reference TRBV2 and TRBJ2-2, is EPEVTQTPSHQVTQMGQEVILRCVPISNHLYFYWYRQILGQKVEFLVSFYNNEISEKSEIFDDQFSVERPDGSNFTLKIRSTKLEDSAMYFCASSAYPGELFFGEGSRLTVL.

This chain connects TRBV19 to TRBJ2-2; D call uncertain. V dropped 0 bases and J dropped 9 bases, with 32 bases sitting between them. Germline CDR1 LNHDA, CDR2 SQIVND (reference sequence). The CDR3 length is 21 residues. CDR3 DNA: TGTGCCAGTAGTATAGACCCGAGCAAGAACCTCCAGTGGGGTACCGTCCGGGAGCTGTTTTTT. Translation: CASSIDPSKNLQWGTVRELFF.

This clonotype has only a few counts. The chain has TRBV6-2 or TRBV6-3 and TRBJ2-6; D not resolved. V lost 2 bases and J 0 bases, leaving 17 bases between the germline ends. Germline lookup yields CDR1 MNHEY and CDR2 SVGEGT. The CDR3 contains 19 residues. The CDR3 nucleotides are TGTGCCAGCAGTTACCCCGCGCCAGGTCCCCTCTCTGGGGCCAACGTCCTGACTTTC. Translated, it gives CASSYPAPGPLSGANVLTF.

V is TRBV6-1 and J is TRBJ2-5, with D unclear. V was trimmed by 7 bases and J by 0 bases, leaving 18 bases between them. This CDR3 has 16 residues. Germline V gene lookup returns CDR1 MNHNS and CDR2 SASEGT. CDR3 DNA sequence: TGTGCCAGCACTGAGGAAAGGGATGGGGACCAAGAGACCCAGTACTTC. Protein: CASTEERDGDQETQYF.

V is TRBV20-1 and J is TRBJ2-7; TRBD2 aligns across 13 bases. Germline V gene data show CDR1 as DFQATT and CDR2 as SNEGSKA (reference sequence). Trimming took 4 bases from V and 11 from J; bases not matched to a gene: 5. This CDR3 region has 12 residues. As DNA, the CDR3 is TGCAGTGCTAAGGGACTAGCGGGAACGGAGTACTTC. Its translation: CSAKGLAGTEYF.

The chain recombines TRBV20-1 with TRBJ2-2, with 10 bases identical to TRBD2. The V and J ends lost 0 bases and 4 bases, in that order; junction bases with no gene match: 8. Germline V gene sequence: CDR1 DFQATT, CDR2 SNEGSKA (reference sequence). The CDR3 is 17 amino acids. The CDR3 loop reads CSARDYASGGSTGELFF. Written as DNA, the CDR3 is TGCAGTGCTAGAGACTATGCTAGCGGGGGAAGCACCGGGGAGCTGTTTTTT.

This clonotype was counted ten times or more. V usage is TRBV20-1 and J usage is TRBJ2-4, with 7 bases fitting TRBD2. In germline, CDR1 is DFQATT, CDR2 SNEGSKA (reference sequence). The CDR3 consists of 16 residues. V was pared by 0 bases and J by 3 bases, with 8 bases of the junction left unmatched. CDR3 nucleotides: TGCAGTGCTAGAGATGTCAGCGGGGTTGTCAAAAACATTCAGTACTTC. It is translated as CSARDVSGVVKNIQYF.

This clonotype was counted a few times. The CDR3 here is CASSRAQPGSYEQYF. CDR3 bases: TGTGCCAGCAGCCGCGCACAGCCTGGCTCCTACGAGCAGTACTTC. This chain uses TRBV6-1 with TRBJ2-7; D gene unclear. V was pared by 6 bases and J by 0 bases, with 15 bases between. The CDR3 consists of 15 residues. Germline V gene sequence: CDR1 MNHNS, CDR2 SASEGT.

This clonotype was seen more than once but under ten times. The chain recombines TRBV4-2 with TRBJ2-5, with D possibly matching TRBD2 (6 bases). The CDR3 is made up of 14 amino acids. Between the trimmed V and J ends, which lost 4 bases and 4 bases, there was a span of 13 bases. The germline gives CDR1 LGHNA, CDR2 YNFKEQ. CDR3 region: CASSRSAGGETQYF. CDR3 bases: TGTGCCAGCAGCCGCTCCGCCGGGGGAGAGACCCAGTACTTC.

V usage is TRBV7-9 and J usage is TRBJ1-6; D not resolved. CDR3 size: 16 residues. The germline gives CDR1 SEHNR, CDR2 FQNEAQ (reference sequence). V was cut by 5 bases and J by 1 base, with 12 bases left in between. CDR3 sequence (DNA): TGTGCCAGCAGCCCGGGAGGGTTATCCTATAATTCACCCCTCCACTTT. This encodes CASSPGGLSYNSPLHF.

This clonotype was seen only a few times. V usage is TRBV5-5 and J usage is TRBJ2-4, with D perhaps TRBD1 (6 bases). Trimming cost V 4 bases and J 9 bases, with 17 bases left between them. The CDR3 consists of 14 residues. CDR1 is SGHKS, CDR2 YYEKEE, per germline (reference sequence). Here the CDR3 DNA reads TGTGCCAGCAGCCTGGACTTCCTGGGGGCCATTCAGTACTTC. It translates to CASSLDFLGAIQYF.

The V gene is TRBV15, the J gene TRBJ2-1, with 8 bases aligning to TRBD2. Germline values: CDR1 LNHNV, CDR2 YYDKDF (reference sequence). V gave up 6 bases and J gave up 7 bases; unmatched junction bases: 8. The CDR3 runs to 14 residues. The CDR3 region has the DNA TGTGCCACCAGGCCGGGACTAGTCGGTAATGAGCAGTTCTTC. Protein product: CATRPGLVGNEQFF.

This clonotype has a handful of counts. The CDR3 DNA reads as TGTGCCAGCAGCCCGGCGGGACTAGCGGGACTCGCTGAGCAGTTCTTC. This encodes CASSPAGLAGLAEQFF. The rearrangement uses TRBV11-2 and TRBJ2-1; 13 bases are a match to TRBD2. The CDR3 runs 16 residues. Germline loops: CDR1 SGHAT, CDR2 FQNNGV. V lost 5 bases, J lost 9 bases, and 10 bases stayed unmatched.

The genes are TRBV11-1 and TRBJ2-5, with 10 bases aligning to TRBD1. CDR3 size: 14 residues. With V trimmed by 5 bases and J by 2 bases, 2 bases remained unmatched. Germline lookup yields CDR1 SGHAT and CDR2 FQDESV (reference sequence). The CDR3 is CASSTDRGQETQYF. DNA of the CDR3: TGTGCCAGCAGCACGGACAGGGGGCAAGAGACCCAGTACTTC.

V and J are TRBV20-1 and TRBJ2-7; possibly TRBD2 for D (6 bases). CDR1 is DFQATT and CDR2 is SNEGSKA in the germline V gene (reference sequence). This CDR3 is 14 amino acids long. Trimming pared 6 bases from V and 3 bases from J, leaving 18 bases between. CDR3 DNA: TGCAGTGCCGCCCCGGCAGCGGGCGACTACGAGCAGTACTTC. Translating it yields CSAAPAAGDYEQYF.

This clonotype was seen more than once but under ten times. The chain has TRBV6-1 and TRBJ1-6; D ambiguous. This CDR3 comprises 15 residues. The V end was cut by 4 bases, the J end by 6 bases, with 13 bases between. Germline V gives CDR1 MNHNS, CDR2 SASEGT. The chain's CDR3 is CASSAEARVNSPLHF. As DNA, the CDR3 is TGTGCCAGCAGTGCCGAGGCGCGGGTTAATTCACCCCTCCACTTT.

This clonotype was picked up a small number of times. V gene TRBV9 combines with J gene TRBJ2-3; the D gene is possibly TRBD1 (6 bases). Germline V gene lookup returns CDR1 SGDLS and CDR2 YYNGEE. Trimming removed 0 bases from V and 4 bases from J, with 12 bases in between. This CDR3 spans 15 amino acids. CDR3 region: CASSVVQAGADTQYF. CDR3 sequence (DNA): TGTGCCAGCAGCGTAGTACAGGCAGGGGCAGATACGCAGTATTTT. Full variable domain (missing parts from reference TRBV9 and TRBJ2-3): DSGVTQTPKHLITATGQRVTLRCSPRSGDLSVYWYQQSLDQGLQFLIQYYNGEERAKGNILERFSAQQFPDLHSELNLSSLELGDSALYFCASSVVQAGADTQYFGPGTRLTVL.

This clonotype has only a few counts. The chain combines TRBV28 with TRBJ1-5; no firm D call. Trimming shortened V by 2 bases and J by 4 bases, and 12 bases separated the two germline ends. Looked up from germline, CDR1 is MDHEN and CDR2 is SYDVKM. CDR3 size: 15 residues. CDR3 sequence (DNA): TGTGCCAGCAGTTTACGACATGGACGGAATCAGCCCCAGCATTTT. This translates into CASSLRHGRNQPQHF.

This clonotype showed up just a few times. The chain joins TRBV12-3 or TRBV12-4 to TRBJ1-2; no definite D call. This CDR3 contains 12 residues. This chain's CDR3 is CVLQQIPYGYTF. The CDR3 nucleotides read TGTGTCCTACAACAGATTCCTTATGGCTACACCTTC.

The chain links TRBV6-5 to TRBJ1-4; 8 bases agree with TRBD1. The germline CDR1 and CDR2 sequences are MNHEY and SVGAGI. The junction had 6 bases not matched to a gene; V was cut back by 2 bases and J by 4 bases. The CDR3 loop spans 16 amino acids. Written as DNA, the CDR3 is TGTGCCAGCAGTTACCCCGGGACAGGAAATAATGAAAAACTGTTTTTT. Translated, it gives CASSYPGTGNNEKLFF.

The chain combines TRBV6-1 with TRBJ2-2; 7 positions agree with TRBD1. V trimming: 6 bases; J trimming: 7 bases; junction bases outside the gene matches: 14. CDR1 and CDR2 (germline): MNHNS, SASEGT. The CDR3 length is 16 residues. CDR3 in DNA: TGTGCCAGCAGCCCTGGCGCGAGGGGGCGGGTCGGGGAGCTGTTTTTT. Protein sequence: CASSPGARGRVGELFF.

The rearrangement uses TRBV12-3 or TRBV12-4 and TRBJ2-7; 8 bases are a match to TRBD2. This CDR3 has 13 amino acids. After removal of 3 bases from V and 12 bases from J, the junction contained 10 bases not matched to a gene. DNA of the CDR3: TGTGCCAGCAGTTTCGGGGAACCGGGACTAGGGTACTTC. This sequence encodes CASSFGEPGLGYF.

This chain uses TRBV20-1 with TRBJ2-4, with D uncertain. The V gene lost 3 bases and the J gene lost 11 bases, with 20 bases spanning the gap. Germline V gene lookup returns CDR1 DFQATT and CDR2 SNEGSKA (reference sequence). The length of the CDR3 is 14 residues. CDR3 sequence: CSASIGQVPSFQYF. DNA for the CDR3: TGCAGTGCTAGTATCGGGCAGGTCCCCAGTTTTCAGTACTTC.

This clonotype occurred once. The chain joins TRBV18 to TRBJ2-3; D perhaps matches TRBD1 (5 bases). The CDR3 length is 18 residues. The germline V gene encodes CDR1 KGHSH and CDR2 LQKENI. Trimming removed 3 bases from V and 4 bases from J, with 23 bases in between. CDR3 protein: CASSPIPLARVGPDTQYF. DNA of the CDR3: TGTGCCAGCTCACCCATACCACTGGCCAGGGTTGGCCCAGATACGCAGTATTTT.

This clonotype was observed at least ten times. V usage is TRBV4-2 and J usage is TRBJ1-4; D gene ambiguous. The CDR3 is 15 amino acids. Germline V CDR1 and CDR2: LGHNA, YNFKEQ. V was clipped by 0 bases and J by 13 bases, with 18 bases between them. The CDR3 protein is CASSQDILQAASLFF. In nucleotides, the CDR3 is TGTGCCAGCAGCCAAGATATCCTCCAGGCGGCGTCACTGTTTTTT.